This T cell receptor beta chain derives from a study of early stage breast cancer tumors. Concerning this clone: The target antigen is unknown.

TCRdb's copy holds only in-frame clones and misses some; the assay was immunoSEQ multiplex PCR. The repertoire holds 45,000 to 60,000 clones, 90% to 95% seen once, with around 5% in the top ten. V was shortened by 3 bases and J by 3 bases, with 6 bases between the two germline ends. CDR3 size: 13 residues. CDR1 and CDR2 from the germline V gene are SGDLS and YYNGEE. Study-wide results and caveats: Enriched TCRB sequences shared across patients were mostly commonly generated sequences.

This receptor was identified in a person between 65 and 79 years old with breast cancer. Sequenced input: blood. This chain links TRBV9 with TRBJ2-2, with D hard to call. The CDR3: CASSAQYTGELFF. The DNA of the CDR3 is TGTGCCAGCAGCGCCCAGTACACCGGGGAGCTGTTTTTT.